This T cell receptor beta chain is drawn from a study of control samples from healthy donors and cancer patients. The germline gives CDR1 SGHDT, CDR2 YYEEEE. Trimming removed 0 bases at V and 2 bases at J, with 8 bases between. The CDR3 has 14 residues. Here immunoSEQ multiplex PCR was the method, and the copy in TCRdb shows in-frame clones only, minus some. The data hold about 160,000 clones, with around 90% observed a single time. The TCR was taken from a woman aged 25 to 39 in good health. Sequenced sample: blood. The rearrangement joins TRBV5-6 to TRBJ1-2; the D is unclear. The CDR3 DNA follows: TGTGCCAGCAGCTTGGGGGCAGAGAACTATGGCTACACCTTC. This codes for CASSLGAENYGYTF.